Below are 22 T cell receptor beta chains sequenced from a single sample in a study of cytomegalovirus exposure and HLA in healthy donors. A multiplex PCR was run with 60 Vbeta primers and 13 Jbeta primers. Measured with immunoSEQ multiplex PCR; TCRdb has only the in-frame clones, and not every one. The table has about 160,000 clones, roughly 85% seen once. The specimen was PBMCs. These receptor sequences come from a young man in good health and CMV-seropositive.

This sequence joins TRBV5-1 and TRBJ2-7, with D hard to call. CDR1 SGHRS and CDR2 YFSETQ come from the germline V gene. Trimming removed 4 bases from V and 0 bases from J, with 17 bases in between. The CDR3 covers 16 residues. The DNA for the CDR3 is TGCGCCAGCAGCCCCAGTATGGGCCTTAGCTCCTACGAGCAGTACTTC. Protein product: CASSPSMGLSSYEQYF.

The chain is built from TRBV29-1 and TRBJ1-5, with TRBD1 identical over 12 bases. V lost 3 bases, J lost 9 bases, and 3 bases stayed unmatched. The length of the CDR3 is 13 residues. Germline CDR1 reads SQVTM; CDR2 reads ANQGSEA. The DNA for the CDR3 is TGCAGCGTTGAGGGGACAGGGGGCTCGCCCCAGCATTTT. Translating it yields CSVEGTGGSPQHF.

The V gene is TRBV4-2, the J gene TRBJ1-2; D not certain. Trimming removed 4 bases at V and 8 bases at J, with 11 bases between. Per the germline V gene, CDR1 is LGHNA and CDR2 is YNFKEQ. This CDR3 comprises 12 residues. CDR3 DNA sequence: TGTGCCAGCAGCCCCGTCGGGTACGGCTACACCTTC. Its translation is CASSPVGYGYTF.

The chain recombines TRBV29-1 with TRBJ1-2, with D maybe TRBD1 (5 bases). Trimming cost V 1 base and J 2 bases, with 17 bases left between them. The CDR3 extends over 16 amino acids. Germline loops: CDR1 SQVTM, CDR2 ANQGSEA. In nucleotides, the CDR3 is TGCAGCGTTGAAGGGGCGGGGGTACCCTCCAACTATGGCTACACCTTC. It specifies CSVEGAGVPSNYGYTF. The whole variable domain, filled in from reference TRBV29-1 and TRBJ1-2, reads SAVISQKPSRDICQRGTSLTIQCQVDSQVTMMFWYRQQPGQSLTLIATANQGSEATYESGFVIDKFPISRPNLTFSTLTVSNMSPEDSSIYLCSVEGAGVPSNYGYTFGSGTRLTVV.

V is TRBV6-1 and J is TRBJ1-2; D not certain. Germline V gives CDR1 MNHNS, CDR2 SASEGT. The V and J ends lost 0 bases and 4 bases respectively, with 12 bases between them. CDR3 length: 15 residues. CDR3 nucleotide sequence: TGTGCCAGCAGTGAAGCGGTGCAGTTATTCTATGGCTACACCTTC. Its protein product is CASSEAVQLFYGYTF.

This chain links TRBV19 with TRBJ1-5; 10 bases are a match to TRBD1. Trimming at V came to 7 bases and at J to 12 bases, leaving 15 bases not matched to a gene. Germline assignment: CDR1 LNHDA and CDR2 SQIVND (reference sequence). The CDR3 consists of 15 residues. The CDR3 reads CASTGTGTGEPVQHF. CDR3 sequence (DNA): TGTGCCAGTACTGGGACCGGGACAGGGGAACCTGTCCAGCATTTT.

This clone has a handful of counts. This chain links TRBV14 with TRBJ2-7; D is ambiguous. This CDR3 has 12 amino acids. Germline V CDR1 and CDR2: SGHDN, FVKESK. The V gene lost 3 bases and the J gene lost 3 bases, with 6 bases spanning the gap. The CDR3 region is CASSHQNYEQYF. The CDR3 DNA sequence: TGTGCCAGCAGCCACCAAAACTACGAGCAGTACTTC.

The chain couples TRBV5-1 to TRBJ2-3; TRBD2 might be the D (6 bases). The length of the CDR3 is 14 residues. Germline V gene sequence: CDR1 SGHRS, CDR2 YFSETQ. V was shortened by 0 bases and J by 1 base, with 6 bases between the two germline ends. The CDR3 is CASSLERGTDTQYF. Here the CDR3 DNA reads TGCGCCAGCAGCTTGGAGCGGGGCACAGATACGCAGTATTTT.

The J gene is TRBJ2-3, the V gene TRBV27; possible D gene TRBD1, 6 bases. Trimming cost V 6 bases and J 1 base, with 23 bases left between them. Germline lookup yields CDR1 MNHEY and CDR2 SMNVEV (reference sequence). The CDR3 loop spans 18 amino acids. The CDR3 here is CASRPRPTQGKGTDTQYF. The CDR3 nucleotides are TGTGCCAGCAGACCCCGTCCGACTCAGGGGAAGGGCACAGATACGCAGTATTTT.

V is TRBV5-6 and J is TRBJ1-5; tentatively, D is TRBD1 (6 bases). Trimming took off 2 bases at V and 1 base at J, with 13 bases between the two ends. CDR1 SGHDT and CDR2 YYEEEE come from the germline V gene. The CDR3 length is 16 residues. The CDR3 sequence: CASSLWGQRSNQPQHF. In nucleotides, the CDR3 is TGTGCCAGCAGCTTATGGGGGCAGCGGAGCAATCAGCCCCAGCATTTT.

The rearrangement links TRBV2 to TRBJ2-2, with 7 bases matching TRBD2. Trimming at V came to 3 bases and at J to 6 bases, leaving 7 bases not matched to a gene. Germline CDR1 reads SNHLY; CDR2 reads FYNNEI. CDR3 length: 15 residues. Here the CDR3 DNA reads TGTGCCAGCAGTGAGATGGCGGGGGTTTCCGGGGAGCTGTTTTTT. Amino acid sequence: CASSEMAGVSGELFF.

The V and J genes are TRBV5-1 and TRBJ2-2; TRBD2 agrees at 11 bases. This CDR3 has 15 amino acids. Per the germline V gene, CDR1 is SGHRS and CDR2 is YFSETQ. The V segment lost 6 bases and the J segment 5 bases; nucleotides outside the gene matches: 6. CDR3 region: CASKERTSGTGELFF. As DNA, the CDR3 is TGCGCCAGCAAAGAGAGGACTAGCGGGACCGGGGAGCTGTTTTTT.

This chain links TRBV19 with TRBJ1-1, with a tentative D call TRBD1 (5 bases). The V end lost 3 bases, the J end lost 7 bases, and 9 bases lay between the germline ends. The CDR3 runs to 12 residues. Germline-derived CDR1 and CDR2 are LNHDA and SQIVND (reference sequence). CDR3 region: CASSIRGGEAFF. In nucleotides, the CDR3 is TGTGCCAGTAGTATCCGGGGGGGTGAAGCTTTCTTT.

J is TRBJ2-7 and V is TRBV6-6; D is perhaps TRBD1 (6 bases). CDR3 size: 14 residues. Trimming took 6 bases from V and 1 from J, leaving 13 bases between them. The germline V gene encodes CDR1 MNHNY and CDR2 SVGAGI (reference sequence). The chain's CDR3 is CASSDRTVSYEQYF. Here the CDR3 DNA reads TGTGCCAGCAGCGATCGGACAGTTTCCTACGAGCAGTACTTC.

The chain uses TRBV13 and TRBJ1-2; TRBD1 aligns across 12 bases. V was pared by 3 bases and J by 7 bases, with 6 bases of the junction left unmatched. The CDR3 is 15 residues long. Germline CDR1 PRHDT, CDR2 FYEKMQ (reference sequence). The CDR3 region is CASSFGTGGDSGYTF. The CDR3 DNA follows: TGTGCCAGCAGCTTCGGGACAGGGGGCGACTCTGGCTACACCTTC.

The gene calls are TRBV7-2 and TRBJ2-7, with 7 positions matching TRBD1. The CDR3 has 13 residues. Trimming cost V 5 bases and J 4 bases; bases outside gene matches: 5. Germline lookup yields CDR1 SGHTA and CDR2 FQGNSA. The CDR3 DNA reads TGTGCCAGCAGCCTCCCAGGGGGTTACGAGCAGTACTTC. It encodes CASSLPGGYEQYF.

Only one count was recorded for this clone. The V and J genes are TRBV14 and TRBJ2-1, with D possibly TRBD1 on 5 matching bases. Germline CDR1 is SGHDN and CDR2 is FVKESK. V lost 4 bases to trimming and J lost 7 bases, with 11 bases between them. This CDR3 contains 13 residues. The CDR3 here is CASSPQGWNEQFF. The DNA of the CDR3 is TGTGCCAGCAGCCCCCAGGGTTGGAATGAGCAGTTCTTC. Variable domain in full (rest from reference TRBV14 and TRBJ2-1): EAGVTQFPSHSVIEKGQTVTLRCDPISGHDNLYWYRRVMGKEIKFLLHFVKESKQDESGMPNNRFLAERTGGTYSTLKVQPAELEDSGVYFCASSPQGWNEQFFGPGTRLTVL.

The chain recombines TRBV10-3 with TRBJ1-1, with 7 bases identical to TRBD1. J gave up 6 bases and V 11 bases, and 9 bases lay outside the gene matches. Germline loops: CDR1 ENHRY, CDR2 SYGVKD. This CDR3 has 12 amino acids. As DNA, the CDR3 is TGTGCCGCGACAGGGATTTCCGCTGAAGCTTTCTTT. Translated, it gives CAATGISAEAFF.

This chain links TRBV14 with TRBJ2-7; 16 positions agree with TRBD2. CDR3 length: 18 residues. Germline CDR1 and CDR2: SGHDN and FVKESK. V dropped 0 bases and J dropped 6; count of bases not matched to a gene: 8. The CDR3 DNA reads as TGTGCCAGCAGCCAAGAGGTGGGACTAGCGGGGGGGTCCGGCGAGCAGTACTTC. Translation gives CASSQEVGLAGGSGEQYF. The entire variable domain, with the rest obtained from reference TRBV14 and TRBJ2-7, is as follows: EAGVTQFPSHSVIEKGQTVTLRCDPISGHDNLYWYRRVMGKEIKFLLHFVKESKQDESGMPNNRFLAERTGGTYSTLKVQPAELEDSGVYFCASSQEVGLAGGSGEQYFGPGTRLTVT.

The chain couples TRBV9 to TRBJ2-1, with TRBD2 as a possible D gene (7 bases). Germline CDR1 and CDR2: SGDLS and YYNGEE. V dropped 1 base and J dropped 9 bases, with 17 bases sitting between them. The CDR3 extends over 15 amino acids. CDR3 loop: CASSVRRGGPGEQFF. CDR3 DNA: TGTGCCAGCAGCGTAAGGAGGGGGGGCCCGGGTGAGCAGTTCTTC. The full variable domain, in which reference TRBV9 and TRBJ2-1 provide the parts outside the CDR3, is DSGVTQTPKHLITATGQRVTLRCSPRSGDLSVYWYQQSLDQGLQFLIQYYNGEERAKGNILERFSAQQFPDLHSELNLSSLELGDSALYFCASSVRRGGPGEQFFGPGTRLTVL.

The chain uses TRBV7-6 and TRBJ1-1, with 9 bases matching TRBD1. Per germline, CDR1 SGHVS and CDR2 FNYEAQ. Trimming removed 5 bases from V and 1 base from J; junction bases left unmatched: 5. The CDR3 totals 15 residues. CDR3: CASSLLGQGNTEAFF. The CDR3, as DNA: TGTGCCAGCAGCCTATTGGGACAGGGGAACACTGAAGCTTTCTTT. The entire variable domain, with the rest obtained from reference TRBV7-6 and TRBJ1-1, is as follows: GAGVSQSPRYKVTKRGQDVALRCDPISGHVSLYWYRQALGQGPEFLTYFNYEAQQDKSGLPNDRFSAERPEGSISTLTIQRTEQRDSAMYRCASSLLGQGNTEAFFGQGTRLTVV.

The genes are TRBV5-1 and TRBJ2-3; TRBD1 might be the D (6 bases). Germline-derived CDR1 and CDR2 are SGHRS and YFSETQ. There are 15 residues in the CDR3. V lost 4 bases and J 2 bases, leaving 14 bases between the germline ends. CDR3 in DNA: TGCGCCAGCAGCGAAGGGGGTTCCCTCACAGATACGCAGTATTTT. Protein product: CASSEGGSLTDTQYF.